This TCR beta chain appears in the sequencing data of a study of shared clonotypes between healthy human individuals. About the study: The study used three CD4 naive, three CD4 memory, two CD8 naive and one CD8 memory plate per donor.

In this sample, this clone turned up a few times. The antigen remains undetermined. Naive CD45RA+ and memory CD45RA-negative subsets were split from CD4+ cells. Trimming shortened V by 7 bases and J by 4 bases, and 13 bases separated the two germline ends. The CDR3 extends over 14 amino acids. Germline V gene lookup returns CDR1 MDHEN and CDR2 SYDVKM. Here immunoSEQ multiplex PCR was the method, and the copy in TCRdb shows in-frame clones only, minus some. The data hold about 660,000 clones, with 74% observed a single time. General study results and limits: Incomplete sequencing of sorted subsets was indicated by rarefaction despite large depth.

The TCR comes from a woman in her twenties or thirties in good health. V usage is TRBV28 and J usage is TRBJ2-2; tentative D call: TRBD1 (5 bases). Material for sequencing was memory CD4+ T cells sorted from blood. Subset: CD45RA-negative fraction. CDR3 in amino acids: CASNYPGSTGELFF. CDR3 sequence (DNA): TGTGCCAGCAACTACCCAGGGTCCACCGGGGAGCTGTTTTTT.